The rows below give T cell receptor beta chains drawn from one sample of a study of shared clonotypes between healthy human individuals. Assay used: immunoSEQ multiplex PCR; TCRdb lists only in-frame clones, some missing. This table holds more than 2 million clones, around 96% found once. Sequencing input: naive CD8+ T cells sorted from blood. The receptors here all came from a man aged 18 to 35 in good health. Both conserved end residues are part of each CDR3. Fields, in order: V gene, CDR3 protein.

>TRBV25-1
CASSETSPLNTEAFF
>TRBV10-3
CAISEYGDRAGANVLTF
>TRBV29-1
CSLRTSGERADTQYF
>TRBV30
CAWTRGENEQYF
>TRBV7-6
CASSLGSNTGELFF
>TRBV28
CASSLRDSYEQYF
>TRBV30
CAWDETNYGYTF
>TRBV7-9
CASSPRLAADNEQFF
>TRBV27
CASSLGGRASYEQYF
>TRBV6-6
CASSYGNQPQHF
>TRBV5-4
CASSLESALGETQYF
>TRBV7-9
CASSPPPSNYGYTF
>TRBV4-1
CASSQGGGPYEQYF
>TRBV28
CASSSQLESSGNTIYF
>TRBV27
CASSFSFPPGEQYF
>TRBV6-1
CASTTGRGLVYEQYF
>TRBV7-9
CASSAGYSYEQYF
>TRBV28
CASSLSGVETEAFF
>TRBV27
CASGGQSYEQYF
>TRBV5-4
CASSLADLTGELFF
>TRBV4-1
CASSQVSGGGEQYF
>TRBV13
CASSLPGEGSYEQYF
>TRBV6-6
CASSYAMLNTGELFF
>TRBV5-5
CASSFGLGYEQYF
>TRBV6-1
CASSRSGYTGELFF
>TRBV15
CATSSAPGPLTVNEQFF
>TRBV4-1
CASSQVRASYEQYF
>TRBV10-3
CAISEPGLGDEQFF
>TRBV10-2
CASSSGRAGELFF
>TRBV5-1
CASSWTGAAGSYEQYF
>TRBV10-3
CAISESIGVTEAFF
>TRBV11-2
CASSLGPEGYTEAFF
>TRBV4-2
CASSQETSGLSYEQYF
>TRBV6-1
CASSETGRGVEQYF
>TRBV4-1
CASSQGSTGETQYF
>TRBV11-2
CASSPTPGVREKLFF
>TRBV4-1
CASSQKRTSGGFLPAYEQYF
>TRBV10-2
CASSDGDIDSPLHF
>TRBV21-1
CASSSLQGPGELFF
>TRBV2
CASRAISRLAGGYEQYF